These 25 T cell receptor beta chains share one sample of origin, sequenced in a study of blood T cell repertoires in COVID-19. Repertoires were generated with immunoSEQ multiplex PCR, while TCRdb's copy carries only in-frame clones and drops some. The data contain 190,000 or so clones, around 86% of them singletons. Sequenced: peripheral blood. These receptors all stem from a young woman with active or convalescent COVID-19.

The chain employs TRBV13 and TRBJ1-1, with a weak D call TRBD1 (5 bases). Per the germline V gene, CDR1 is PRHDT and CDR2 is FYEKMQ (reference sequence). V lost 5 bases to trimming and J lost 3 bases, with 19 bases between them. This CDR3 region has 16 residues. CDR3 sequence reads: CASSPRDLGGHTEAFF. CDR3 bases: TGTGCCAGCAGCCCGAGGGACCTGGGAGGCCACACTGAAGCTTTCTTT.

The chain is built from TRBV19 and TRBJ2-2, with a possible D match to TRBD1 (6 bases). The V gene's germline CDR1 is LNHDA and CDR2 SQIVND (reference sequence). The CDR3 is made up of 15 amino acids. V dropped 2 bases and J dropped 5 bases, with 12 bases sitting between them. Here the CDR3 reads CASSIRNRATGELFF. The CDR3 region has the DNA TGTGCCAGTAGTATAAGAAACAGGGCAACCGGGGAGCTGTTTTTT.

This CDR3 reads CASSPDRAYEQYF. CDR3 coding DNA: TGTGCCAGCTCACCGGACAGGGCCTACGAGCAGTACTTC. The J gene is TRBJ2-7, the V gene TRBV18; the match to TRBD1 covers 8 bases. Germline V CDR1 and CDR2: KGHSH, LQKENI. After removal of 3 bases from V and 2 bases from J, the junction contained 0 bases not matched to a gene. CDR3 length equals 13 residues.

The chain combines TRBV19 with TRBJ2-2; 9 nucleotides align to TRBD2. The CDR3 spans 15 residues. J gave up 4 bases and V 4 bases, and 4 bases lay outside the gene matches. The V gene's germline CDR1 is LNHDA and CDR2 SQIVND (reference sequence). In DNA form, the CDR3 reads TGTGCCAGTAGTAGCGGGGGGGATATCACCGGGGAGCTGTTTTTT. It specifies CASSSGGDITGELFF. The full variable domain, with the rest looked up from reference TRBV19 and TRBJ2-2, is DGGITQSPKYLFRKEGQNVTLSCEQNLNHDAMYWYRQDPGQGLRLIYYSQIVNDFQKGDIAEGYSVSREKKESFPLTVTSAQKNPTAFYLCASSSGGDITGELFFGEGSRLTVL.

The rearrangement joins TRBV4-1 to TRBJ1-6; D might be TRBD1 (6 bases). Trimming stripped 0 bases from V and 8 bases from J, with 11 bases between. This CDR3 region has 15 residues. CDR1 is MGHRA, CDR2 YSYEKL, per germline. This CDR3 reads CASSQEGRGYSPLHF. CDR3 nucleotides: TGCGCCAGCAGCCAAGAAGGCAGGGGTTATTCACCCCTCCACTTT.

The chain carries TRBV5-8 and TRBJ2-7, with 7 bases lining up with TRBD2. CDR1 is SGHTS and CDR2 is YDEGEE in the germline V gene. The trim removed 4 bases at V and 9 bases at J, leaving 7 bases unmatched. This CDR3 is 12 amino acids long. CDR3 in amino acids: CASSRLAVGQYF. The CDR3 DNA sequence: TGTGCCAGCAGCCGTCTAGCGGTGGGGCAGTACTTC.

This clone was seen only once. V gene TRBV14 combines with J gene TRBJ1-2; a possible D gene is TRBD1 (5 bases). The CDR3 runs to 16 residues. Germline V gene lookup returns CDR1 SGHDN and CDR2 FVKESK. V dropped 4 bases and J dropped 0 bases, with 15 bases sitting between them. The CDR3 protein is CASSRYRDSANYGYTF. The CDR3 DNA follows: TGTGCCAGCAGCCGATACCGGGACTCAGCTAACTATGGCTACACCTTC.

The gene calls are TRBV11-3 and TRBJ1-4; D is undetermined. Germline lookup yields CDR1 SGHNT and CDR2 YENEEA. Trimming pared 5 bases from V and 4 bases from J, leaving 11 bases between. The CDR3 sequence is 14 residues long. Here the CDR3 DNA reads TGTGCCAGCAGCCCCAGGTGGATTAATGAAAAACTGTTTTTT. As protein: CASSPRWINEKLFF.

This sequence joins TRBV19 and TRBJ2-2, with D possibly being TRBD1 (6 bases). The germline V gene has CDR1 LNHDA and CDR2 SQIVND (reference sequence). The CDR3 runs 14 residues. Trimming removed 3 bases at V and 3 bases at J, with 8 bases between. The CDR3 DNA follows: TGTGCCAGTAGTATGGGGGCCCACACCGGGGAGCTGTTTTTT. Its translation is CASSMGAHTGELFF.

The chain recombines TRBV11-2 with TRBJ2-5; 7 bases match TRBD1. V lost 0 bases to trimming and J lost 2 bases; unmatched junction nucleotides: 3. The V gene's germline CDR1 is SGHAT and CDR2 FQNNGV. This CDR3 is built from 15 residues. The CDR3 DNA follows: TGTGCCAGCAGCTTAGACCTGACAGGGCAAGAGACCCAGTACTTC. Protein sequence: CASSLDLTGQETQYF.

The gene calls are TRBV18 and TRBJ1-1, with 9 bases aligning to TRBD1. CDR3 length equals 15 residues. Germline CDR1 is KGHSH and CDR2 is LQKENI. The V gene end was trimmed by 3 bases and the J gene end by 7 bases; junction bases not matched to a gene: 9. CDR3 sequence reads: CASSPQATGGVEAFF. DNA for the CDR3: TGTGCCAGCTCACCCCAGGCCACAGGGGGCGTTGAAGCTTTCTTT.

The rearrangement uses TRBV28 and TRBJ1-2; no clear D gene. There are 15 residues in the CDR3. Trimming stripped 3 bases from V and 0 bases from J, with 11 bases between. CDR1 and CDR2 (germline): MDHEN, SYDVKM. The CDR3: CASSFRLGANYGYTF. CDR3 nucleotides: TGTGCCAGCAGTTTTCGGTTAGGAGCTAACTATGGCTACACCTTC.

The chain is built from TRBV9 and TRBJ2-7, with 9 nucleotides matching TRBD1. The CDR3 is 18 amino acids. V was pared by 3 bases and J by 2 bases, with 15 bases of the junction left unmatched. Looked up from germline, CDR1 is SGDLS and CDR2 is YYNGEE. CDR3 residues: CASSESLSDRGLTYEQYF. In DNA form, the CDR3 reads TGTGCCAGCAGCGAGTCCCTTTCGGACAGGGGACTCACCTACGAGCAGTACTTC.

The gene calls are TRBV29-1 and TRBJ2-1, with a tentative D call TRBD1 (6 bases). V was trimmed by 7 bases and J by 10 bases, leaving 26 bases between them. The germline CDR1 and CDR2 sequences are SQVTM and ANQGSEA. The CDR3 is 15 amino acids. Written as DNA, the CDR3 is TGCAGCGCCGGAACCTGGGGGCGAGGGGTTTTCGAGCAGTTCTTC. Translating gives CSAGTWGRGVFEQFF.

The chain is built from TRBV12-2 and TRBJ2-5; TRBD2 is the table's D call and was not checked against the DNA. TRBV12-2 is assigned pseudogene status. The CDR3 spans 14 residues. The CDR3 sequence is CASRLGAIGETQYF. The CDR3 DNA follows: TGTGCAAGTCGCTTAGGCGCGATTGGAGAGACCCAGTACTTC.

V is TRBV29-1 and J is TRBJ1-2; D not certain. CDR3 size: 10 residues. Trimming took 6 bases from V and 6 from J, leaving 8 bases between them. CDR1 is SQVTM, CDR2 ANQGSEA, per germline. For the CDR3, the DNA is TGCAGCGTCGATCGGGATGGCTACACCTTC. Its protein is CSVDRDGYTF.

The V call is TRBV6-6, the J call TRBJ2-1; the match to TRBD2 covers 8 bases. From germline, CDR1 is MNHNY and CDR2 SVGAGI (reference sequence). The CDR3 sequence is 16 residues long. V dropped 5 bases and J dropped 0; count of bases not matched to a gene: 6. CDR3 DNA: TGTGCCAGCAGTACCCGGGGGGGGCGCTCCTACAATGAGCAGTTCTTC. Its protein product is CASSTRGGRSYNEQFF.

This clone was detected once. This chain links TRBV21-1 with TRBJ2-7; TRBD1 is the table's D call and was not checked against the DNA. TRBV21-1 is an annotated pseudogene. The CDR3 runs 20 residues. The CDR3 protein is CASSKEKTGGGYFESYEQYF. DNA for the CDR3: TGTGCCAGCAGCAAAGAGAAGACAGGGGGCGGTTATTTTGAGTCCTACGAGCAGTACTTC.

V and J are TRBV21-1 and TRBJ2-1; the table gives TRBD2 as D, unverified against the DNA. TRBV21-1 is a known pseudogene. This CDR3 region has 21 residues. The CDR3 is CASSKYSLGLAGGPHYNEQFF. The CDR3 DNA is TGTGCCAGCAGCAAATATAGTTTGGGACTAGCGGGAGGGCCTCACTACAATGAGCAGTTCTTC.

This chain joins TRBV19 and TRBJ2-7, with 12 bases matching TRBD1. The CDR3 spans 14 residues. Germline CDR1 reads LNHDA; CDR2 reads SQIVND (reference sequence). With V trimmed by 6 bases and J by 6 bases, 6 bases remained unmatched. CDR3 nucleotide sequence: TGTGCCAGTAGCACCGGGACAGGGGGCACCGAGCAGTACTTC. It is translated as CASSTGTGGTEQYF.

This clone was seen only once. V usage is TRBV6-5 and J usage is TRBJ2-3, with a weak D call TRBD1 (5 bases). V lost 4 bases and J 6 bases, leaving 17 bases between the germline ends. There are 15 residues in the CDR3. Germline-derived CDR1 and CDR2 are MNHEY and SVGAGI. This CDR3 reads CASSLVRGAIDTQYF. The CDR3 coding sequence is TGTGCCAGCAGTTTGGTAAGGGGCGCGATCGATACGCAGTATTTT.

This rearrangement joins TRBV27 to TRBJ2-1, with TRBD1 identical over 10 bases. Germline CDR1 and CDR2: MNHEY and SMNVEV (reference sequence). The CDR3 consists of 15 residues. V was clipped by 4 bases and J by 7 bases; unmatched bases: 7. This CDR3 is CASSSGTGALNEQFF. The CDR3 bases are TGTGCCAGCAGTTCCGGGACAGGGGCCCTAAATGAGCAGTTCTTC.

V usage is TRBV7-9 and J usage is TRBJ1-4, with D unresolved. V was clipped by 4 bases and J by 4 bases, with 16 bases between them. Germline values: CDR1 SEHNR, CDR2 FQNEAQ (reference sequence). This CDR3 is built from 16 residues. DNA of the CDR3: TGTGCCAGCAGCTCGCGGACTCCATCGATTAATGAAAAACTGTTTTTT. Its protein product is CASSSRTPSINEKLFF. Using reference TRBV7-9 and TRBJ1-4 for the parts outside the CDR3, the full variable domain is DTGVSQNPRHKITKRGQNVTFRCDPISEHNRLYWYRQTLGQGPEFLTYFQNEAQLEKSRLLSDRFSAERPKGSFSTLEIQRTEQGDSAMYLCASSSRTPSINEKLFFGSGTQLSVL.

The chain carries TRBV3-1 (or the pseudogene TRBV3-2) and TRBJ2-3; 11 bases are shared with TRBD2. This CDR3 comprises 14 residues. Germline V gives CDR1 LGHDT, CDR2 YNNKEL (reference sequence). J lost 6 bases, V lost 3 bases, and 2 bases had no gene match. The CDR3 region has the DNA TGTGCCAGCAGCCAGCCTAGCGGGAGGGATACGCAGTATTTT. It is translated as CASSQPSGRDTQYF.

The chain is built from TRBV15 and TRBJ2-7; D may be TRBD1 (6 bases). CDR1 LNHNV and CDR2 YYDKDF come from the germline V gene (reference sequence). This CDR3 contains 16 residues. Trimming took off 0 bases at V and 5 bases at J, with 17 bases between the two ends. The CDR3 loop reads CATSRDNREHLNEQYF. CDR3 DNA: TGTGCCACCAGCAGAGACAACAGGGAACACCTTAACGAGCAGTACTTC.